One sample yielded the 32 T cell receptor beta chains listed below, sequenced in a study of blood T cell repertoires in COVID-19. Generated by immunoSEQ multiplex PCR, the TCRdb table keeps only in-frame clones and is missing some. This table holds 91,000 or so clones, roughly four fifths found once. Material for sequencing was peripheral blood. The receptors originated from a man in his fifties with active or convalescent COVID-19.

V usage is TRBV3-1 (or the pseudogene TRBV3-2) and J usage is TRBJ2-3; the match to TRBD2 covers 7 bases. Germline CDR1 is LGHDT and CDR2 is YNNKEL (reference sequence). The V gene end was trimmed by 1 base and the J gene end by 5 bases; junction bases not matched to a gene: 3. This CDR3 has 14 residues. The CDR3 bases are TGTGCCAGCAGCCAAGGAGCGGGAAGAGATACGCAGTATTTT. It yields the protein CASSQGAGRDTQYF.

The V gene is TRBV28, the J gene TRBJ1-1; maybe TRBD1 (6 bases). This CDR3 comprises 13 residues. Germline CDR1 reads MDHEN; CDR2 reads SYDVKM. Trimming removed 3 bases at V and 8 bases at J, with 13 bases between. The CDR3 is CASSFQDRREAFF. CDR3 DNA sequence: TGTGCCAGCAGTTTCCAGGACAGACGCGAAGCTTTCTTT.

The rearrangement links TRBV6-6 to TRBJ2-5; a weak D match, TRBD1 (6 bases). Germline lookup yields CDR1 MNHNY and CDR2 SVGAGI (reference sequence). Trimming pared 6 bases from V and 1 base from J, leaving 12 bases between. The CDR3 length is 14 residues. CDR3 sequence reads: CASSLSQGQETQYF. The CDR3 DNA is TGTGCCAGCAGCCTCTCACAGGGCCAAGAGACCCAGTACTTC.

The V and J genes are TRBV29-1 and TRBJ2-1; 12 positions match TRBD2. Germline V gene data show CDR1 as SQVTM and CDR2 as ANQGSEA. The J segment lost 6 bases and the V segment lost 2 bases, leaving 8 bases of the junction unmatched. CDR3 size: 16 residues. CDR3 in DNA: TGCAGCGTTGAACCCAGGCTAGCGGGGGGGGGCAATGAGCAGTTCTTC. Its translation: CSVEPRLAGGGNEQFF.

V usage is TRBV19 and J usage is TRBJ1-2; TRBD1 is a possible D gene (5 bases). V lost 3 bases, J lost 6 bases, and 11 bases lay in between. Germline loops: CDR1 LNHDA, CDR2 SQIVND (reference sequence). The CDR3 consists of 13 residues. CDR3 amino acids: CASSIRDLNGYTF. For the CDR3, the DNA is TGTGCCAGTAGTATCAGGGACTTGAATGGCTACACCTTC.

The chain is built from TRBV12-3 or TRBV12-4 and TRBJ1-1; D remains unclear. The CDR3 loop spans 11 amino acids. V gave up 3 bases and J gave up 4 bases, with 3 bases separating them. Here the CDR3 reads CASSFGTEAFF. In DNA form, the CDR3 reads TGTGCCAGCAGTTTCGGCACTGAAGCTTTCTTT.

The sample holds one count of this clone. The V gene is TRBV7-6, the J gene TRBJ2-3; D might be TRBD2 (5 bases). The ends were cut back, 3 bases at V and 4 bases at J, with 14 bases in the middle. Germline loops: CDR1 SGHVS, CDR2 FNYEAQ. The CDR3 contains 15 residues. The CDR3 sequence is CASSLRPGVADTQYF. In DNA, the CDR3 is TGTGCCAGCAGCTTGCGACCCGGGGTGGCAGATACGCAGTATTTT.

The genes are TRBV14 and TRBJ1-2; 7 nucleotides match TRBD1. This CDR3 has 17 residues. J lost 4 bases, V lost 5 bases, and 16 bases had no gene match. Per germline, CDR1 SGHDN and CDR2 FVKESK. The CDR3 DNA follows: TGTGCCAGCAGCGGGGACAGTCCAGGCGGGTTCGCCTATGGCTACACCTTC. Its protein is CASSGDSPGGFAYGYTF.

The CDR3 is CASSLHSGQTYEQYF. The CDR3, as DNA: TGTGCCAGCAGCCTTCATTCGGGACAAACCTACGAGCAGTACTTC. The chain carries TRBV7-7 and TRBJ2-7; D possibly corresponds to TRBD1 (6 bases). CDR3 length equals 15 residues. V lost 5 bases and J 2 bases, leaving 16 bases between the germline ends. The V gene's germline CDR1 is SSHAT and CDR2 FNYEAQ (reference sequence). Using reference TRBV7-7 and TRBJ2-7 for the parts outside the CDR3, the full variable domain is GAGVSQSPRYKVTKRGQDVTLRCDPISSHATLYWYQQALGQGPEFLTYFNYEAQPDKSGLPSDRFSAERPEGSISTLTIQRTEQRDSAMYRCASSLHSGQTYEQYFGPGTRLTVT.

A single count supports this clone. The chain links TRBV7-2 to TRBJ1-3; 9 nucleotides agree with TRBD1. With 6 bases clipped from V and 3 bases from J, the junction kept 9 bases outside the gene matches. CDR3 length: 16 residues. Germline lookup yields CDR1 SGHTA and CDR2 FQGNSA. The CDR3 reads CASRRTGGNSGNTIYF. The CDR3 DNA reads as TGTGCCAGCAGACGAACAGGGGGCAATAGTGGAAACACCATATATTTT.

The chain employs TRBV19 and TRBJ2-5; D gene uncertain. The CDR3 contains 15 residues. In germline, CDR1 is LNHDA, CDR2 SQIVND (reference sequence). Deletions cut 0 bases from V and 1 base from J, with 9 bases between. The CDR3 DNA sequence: TGTGCCAGTAGTATAGATGTACACCTCCAAGAGACCCAGTACTTC. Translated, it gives CASSIDVHLQETQYF.

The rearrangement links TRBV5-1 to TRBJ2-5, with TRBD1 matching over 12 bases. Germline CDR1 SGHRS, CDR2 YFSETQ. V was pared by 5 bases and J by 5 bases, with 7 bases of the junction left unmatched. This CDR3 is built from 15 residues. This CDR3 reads CASRFGDRGRETQYF. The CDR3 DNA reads TGCGCCAGCAGATTTGGGGACAGGGGGCGGGAGACCCAGTACTTC.

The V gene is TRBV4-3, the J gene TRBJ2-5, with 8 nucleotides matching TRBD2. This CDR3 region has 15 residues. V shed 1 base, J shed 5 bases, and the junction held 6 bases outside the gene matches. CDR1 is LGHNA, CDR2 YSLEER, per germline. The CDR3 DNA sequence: TGCGCCAGCAGCCAAGCATACGGGGGGGCGGAGACCCAGTACTTC. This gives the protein CASSQAYGGAETQYF.

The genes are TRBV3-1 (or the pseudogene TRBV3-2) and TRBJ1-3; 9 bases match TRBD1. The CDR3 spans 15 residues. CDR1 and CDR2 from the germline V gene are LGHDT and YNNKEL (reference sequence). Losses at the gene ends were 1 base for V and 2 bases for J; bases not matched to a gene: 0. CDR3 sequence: CASSQGQGAGNTIYF. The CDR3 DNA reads TGTGCCAGCAGCCAAGGACAGGGGGCTGGAAACACCATATATTTT.

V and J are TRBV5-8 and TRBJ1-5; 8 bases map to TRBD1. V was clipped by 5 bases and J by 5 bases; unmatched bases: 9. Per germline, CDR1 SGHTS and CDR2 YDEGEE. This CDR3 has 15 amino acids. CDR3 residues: CASRAIDRGHQPQHF. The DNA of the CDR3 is TGTGCCAGCAGAGCTATAGACAGGGGCCATCAGCCCCAGCATTTT.

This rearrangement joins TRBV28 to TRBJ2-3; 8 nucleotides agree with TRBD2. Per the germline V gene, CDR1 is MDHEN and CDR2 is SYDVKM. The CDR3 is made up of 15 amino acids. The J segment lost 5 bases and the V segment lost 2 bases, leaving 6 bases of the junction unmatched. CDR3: CASSLGGGPVDTQYF. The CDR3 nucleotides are TGTGCCAGCAGTTTAGGCGGGGGGCCCGTAGATACGCAGTATTTT.

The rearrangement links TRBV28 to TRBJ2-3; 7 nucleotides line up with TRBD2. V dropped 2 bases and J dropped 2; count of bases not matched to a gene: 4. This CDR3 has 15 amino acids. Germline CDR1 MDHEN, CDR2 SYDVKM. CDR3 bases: TGTGCCAGCAGTTTAAAGCGGGGCTTCACAGATACGCAGTATTTT. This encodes CASSLKRGFTDTQYF. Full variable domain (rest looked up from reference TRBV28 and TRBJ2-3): DVKVTQSSRYLVKRTGEKVFLECVQDMDHENMFWYRQDPGLGLRLIYFSYDVKMKEKGDIPEGYSVSREKKERFSLILESASTNQTSMYLCASSLKRGFTDTQYFGPGTRLTVL.

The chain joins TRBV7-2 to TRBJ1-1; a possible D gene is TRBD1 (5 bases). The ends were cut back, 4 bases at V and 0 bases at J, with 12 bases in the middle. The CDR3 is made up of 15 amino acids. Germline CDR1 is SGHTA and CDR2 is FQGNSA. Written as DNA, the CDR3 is TGTGCCAGCAGCTCCGGCGGGGGGATGAACACTGAAGCTTTCTTT. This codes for CASSSGGGMNTEAFF.

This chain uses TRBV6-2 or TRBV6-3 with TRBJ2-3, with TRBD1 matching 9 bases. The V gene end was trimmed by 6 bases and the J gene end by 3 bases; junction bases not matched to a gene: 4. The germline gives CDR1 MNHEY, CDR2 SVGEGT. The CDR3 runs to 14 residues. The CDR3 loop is CASSPGQGTDTQYF. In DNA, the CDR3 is TGTGCCAGCAGCCCCGGACAGGGGACAGATACGCAGTATTTT.

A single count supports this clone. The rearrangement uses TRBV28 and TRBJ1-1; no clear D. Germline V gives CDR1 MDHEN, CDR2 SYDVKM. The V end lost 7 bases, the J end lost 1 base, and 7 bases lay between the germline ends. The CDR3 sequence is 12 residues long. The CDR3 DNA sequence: TGTGCCAGCATTTGGAGGAACACTGAAGCTTTCTTT. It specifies CASIWRNTEAFF.

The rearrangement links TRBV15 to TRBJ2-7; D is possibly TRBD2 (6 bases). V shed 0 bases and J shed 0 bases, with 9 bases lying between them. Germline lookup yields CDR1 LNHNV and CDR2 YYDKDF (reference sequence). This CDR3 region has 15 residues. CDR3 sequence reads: CATSRDIGSSYEQYV. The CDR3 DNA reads TGTGCCACCAGCAGAGATATCGGGAGCTCCTACGAGCAGTACGTC.

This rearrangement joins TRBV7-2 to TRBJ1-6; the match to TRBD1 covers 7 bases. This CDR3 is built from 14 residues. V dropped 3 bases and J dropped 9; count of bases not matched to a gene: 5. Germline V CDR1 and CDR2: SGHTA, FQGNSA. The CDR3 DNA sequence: TGTGCCAGCAGCTTTCGACAGGGCACTTCACCCCTCCACTTT. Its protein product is CASSFRQGTSPLHF.

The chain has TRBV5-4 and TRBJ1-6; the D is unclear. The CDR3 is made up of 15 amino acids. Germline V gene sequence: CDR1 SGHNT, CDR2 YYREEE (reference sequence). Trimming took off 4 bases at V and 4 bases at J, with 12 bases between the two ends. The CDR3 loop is CASSPEEGYNSPLHF. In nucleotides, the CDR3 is TGTGCCAGCAGCCCGGAGGAAGGTTATAATTCACCCCTCCACTTT.

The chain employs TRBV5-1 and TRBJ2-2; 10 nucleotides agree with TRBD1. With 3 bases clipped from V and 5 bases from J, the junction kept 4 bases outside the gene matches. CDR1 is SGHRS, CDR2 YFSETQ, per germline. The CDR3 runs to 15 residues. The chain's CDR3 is CASSSGTGVTGELFF. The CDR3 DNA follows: TGCGCCAGCAGCTCCGGGACAGGGGTAACCGGGGAGCTGTTTTTT.

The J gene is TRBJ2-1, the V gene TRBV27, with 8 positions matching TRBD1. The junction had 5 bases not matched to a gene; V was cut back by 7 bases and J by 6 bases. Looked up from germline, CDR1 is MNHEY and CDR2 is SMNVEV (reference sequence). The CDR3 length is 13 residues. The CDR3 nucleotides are TGTGCCAGCACGAGGACAGGGAGCAATGAGCAGTTCTTC. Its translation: CASTRTGSNEQFF.

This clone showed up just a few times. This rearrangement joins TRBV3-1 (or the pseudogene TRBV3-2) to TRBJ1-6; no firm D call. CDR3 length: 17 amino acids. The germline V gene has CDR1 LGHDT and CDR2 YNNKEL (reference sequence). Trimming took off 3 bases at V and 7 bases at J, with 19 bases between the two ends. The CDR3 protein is CASSHPGWIGNNSPLHF. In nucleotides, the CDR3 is TGTGCCAGCAGCCACCCCGGGTGGATTGGAAACAATTCACCCCTCCACTTT.

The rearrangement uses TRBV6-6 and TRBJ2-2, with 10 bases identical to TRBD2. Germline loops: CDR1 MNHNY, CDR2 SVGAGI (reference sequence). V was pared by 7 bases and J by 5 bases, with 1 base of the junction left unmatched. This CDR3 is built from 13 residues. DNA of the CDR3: TGTGCCAGCAATAGCGGGGGGACCGGGGAGCTGTTTTTT. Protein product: CASNSGGTGELFF.

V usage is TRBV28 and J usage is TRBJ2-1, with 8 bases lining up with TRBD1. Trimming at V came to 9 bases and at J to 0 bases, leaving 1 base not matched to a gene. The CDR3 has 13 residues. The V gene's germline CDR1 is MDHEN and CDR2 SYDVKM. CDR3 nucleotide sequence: TGTGCCAGTACAGGGGGCTCCTACAATGAGCAGTTCTTC. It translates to CASTGGSYNEQFF.

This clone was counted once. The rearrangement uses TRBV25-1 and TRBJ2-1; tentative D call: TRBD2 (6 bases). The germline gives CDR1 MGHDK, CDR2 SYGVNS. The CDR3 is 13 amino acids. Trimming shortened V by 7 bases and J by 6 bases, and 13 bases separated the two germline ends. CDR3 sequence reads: CASNPGSGNEQFF. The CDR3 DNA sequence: TGTGCCAGCAACCCCGGGAGCGGCAATGAGCAGTTCTTC.

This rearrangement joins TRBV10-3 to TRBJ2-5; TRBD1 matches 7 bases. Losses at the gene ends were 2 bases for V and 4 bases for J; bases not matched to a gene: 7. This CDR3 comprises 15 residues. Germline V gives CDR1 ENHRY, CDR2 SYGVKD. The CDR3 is CAISERKGQRETQYF. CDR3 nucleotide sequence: TGTGCCATCAGTGAGAGGAAGGGACAGCGAGAGACCCAGTACTTC.

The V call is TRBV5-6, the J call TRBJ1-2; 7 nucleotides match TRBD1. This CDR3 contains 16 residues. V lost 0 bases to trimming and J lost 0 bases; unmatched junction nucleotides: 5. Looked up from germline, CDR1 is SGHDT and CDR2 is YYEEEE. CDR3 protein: CASSLGGTGANYGYTF. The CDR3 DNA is TGTGCCAGCAGCTTGGGGGGTACAGGGGCTAACTATGGCTACACCTTC.

CDR3 region: CAISVGTSGGAKETQYF. CDR3 nucleotide sequence: TGTGCCATCAGTGTGGGCACTAGCGGGGGGGCCAAGGAGACCCAGTACTTC. The gene calls are TRBV10-3 and TRBJ2-5; 13 bases match TRBD2. J was trimmed by 5 bases and V by 4 bases; bases with no gene match: 10. The CDR3 is made up of 17 amino acids. Germline V CDR1 and CDR2: ENHRY, SYGVKD.